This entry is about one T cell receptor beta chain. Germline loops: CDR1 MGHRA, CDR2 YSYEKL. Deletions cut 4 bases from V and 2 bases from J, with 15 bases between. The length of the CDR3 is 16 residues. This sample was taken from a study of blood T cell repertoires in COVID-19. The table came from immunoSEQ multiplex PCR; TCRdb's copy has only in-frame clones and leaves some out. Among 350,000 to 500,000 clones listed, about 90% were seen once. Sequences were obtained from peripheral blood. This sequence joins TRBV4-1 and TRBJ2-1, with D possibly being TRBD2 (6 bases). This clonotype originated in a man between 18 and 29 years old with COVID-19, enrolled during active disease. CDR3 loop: CASSRLGGIPYNEQFF. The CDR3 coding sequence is TGCGCCAGCAGCCGCTTAGGAGGGATACCCTACAATGAGCAGTTCTTC.